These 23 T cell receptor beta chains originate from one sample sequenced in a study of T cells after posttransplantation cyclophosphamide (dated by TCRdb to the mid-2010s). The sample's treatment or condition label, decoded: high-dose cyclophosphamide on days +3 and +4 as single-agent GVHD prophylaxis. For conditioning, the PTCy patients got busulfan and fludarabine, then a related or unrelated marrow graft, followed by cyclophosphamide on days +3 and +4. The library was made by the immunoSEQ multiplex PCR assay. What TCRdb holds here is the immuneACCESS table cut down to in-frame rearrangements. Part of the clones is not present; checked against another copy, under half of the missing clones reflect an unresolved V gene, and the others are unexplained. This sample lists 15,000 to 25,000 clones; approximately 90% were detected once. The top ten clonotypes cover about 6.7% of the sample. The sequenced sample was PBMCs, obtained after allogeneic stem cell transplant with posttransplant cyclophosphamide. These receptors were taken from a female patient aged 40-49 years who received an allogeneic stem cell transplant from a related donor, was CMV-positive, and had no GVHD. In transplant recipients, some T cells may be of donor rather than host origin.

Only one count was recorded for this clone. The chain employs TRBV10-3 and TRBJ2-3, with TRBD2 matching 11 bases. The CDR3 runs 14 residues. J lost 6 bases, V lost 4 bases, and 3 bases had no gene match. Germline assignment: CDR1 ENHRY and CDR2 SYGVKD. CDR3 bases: TGTGCCATCAGTGGTAGCGGGGGGGGCGATACGCAGTATTTT. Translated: CAISGSGGGDTQYF.

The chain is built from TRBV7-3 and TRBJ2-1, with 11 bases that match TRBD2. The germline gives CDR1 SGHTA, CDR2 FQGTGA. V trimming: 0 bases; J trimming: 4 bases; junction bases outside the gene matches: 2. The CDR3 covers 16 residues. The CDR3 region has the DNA TGTGCCAGCAGCTTAACTAGCGGGAGGGCGTACAATGAGCAGTTCTTC. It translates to CASSLTSGRAYNEQFF.

The CDR3, as DNA: TGCGCCAGCAGCCCCCGGTTAGCGCAGAACACTGAAGCTTTCTTT. Amino acid sequence: CASSPRLAQNTEAFF. The V call is TRBV4-1, the J call TRBJ1-1; D unresolved. V was clipped by 4 bases and J by 1 base, with 13 bases between them. The germline V gene encodes CDR1 MGHRA and CDR2 YSYEKL. The CDR3 runs 15 residues.

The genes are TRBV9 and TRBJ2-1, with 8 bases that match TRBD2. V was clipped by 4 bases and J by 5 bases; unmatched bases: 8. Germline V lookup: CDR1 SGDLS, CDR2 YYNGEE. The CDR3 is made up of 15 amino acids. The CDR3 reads CASSKGGTRDNEQFF. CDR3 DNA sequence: TGTGCCAGCAGCAAGGGGGGGACTAGGGACAATGAGCAGTTCTTC.

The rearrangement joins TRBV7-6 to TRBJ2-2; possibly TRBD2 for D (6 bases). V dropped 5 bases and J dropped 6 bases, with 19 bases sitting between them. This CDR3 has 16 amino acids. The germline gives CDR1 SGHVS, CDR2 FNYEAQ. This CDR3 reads CASSPLLLAGSGELFF. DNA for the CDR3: TGTGCCAGCAGCCCTTTACTACTCGCGGGGTCCGGGGAGCTGTTTTTT.

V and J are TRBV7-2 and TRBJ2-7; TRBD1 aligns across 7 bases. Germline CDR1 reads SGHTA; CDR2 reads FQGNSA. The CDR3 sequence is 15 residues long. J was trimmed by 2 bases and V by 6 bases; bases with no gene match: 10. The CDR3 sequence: CASSFITGETYEQYF. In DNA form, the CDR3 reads TGTGCCAGCAGTTTTATAACAGGGGAAACCTACGAGCAGTACTTC.

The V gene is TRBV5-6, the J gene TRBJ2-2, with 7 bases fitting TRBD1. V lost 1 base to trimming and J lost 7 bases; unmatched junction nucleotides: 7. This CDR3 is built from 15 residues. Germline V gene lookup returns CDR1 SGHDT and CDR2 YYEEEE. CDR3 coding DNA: TGTGCCAGCAGCTTGACAGGGGTGTTTGGCGGGGAGCTGTTTTTT. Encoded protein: CASSLTGVFGGELFF.

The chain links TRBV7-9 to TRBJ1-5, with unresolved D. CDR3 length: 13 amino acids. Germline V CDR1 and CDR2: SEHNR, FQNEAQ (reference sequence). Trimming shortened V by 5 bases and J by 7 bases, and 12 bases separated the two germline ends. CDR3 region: CASSGAVRQPQHF. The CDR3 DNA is TGTGCCAGCAGCGGTGCAGTGCGGCAGCCCCAGCATTTT. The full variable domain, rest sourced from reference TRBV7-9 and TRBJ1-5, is DTGVSQNPRHKITKRGQNVTFRCDPISEHNRLYWYRQTLGQGPEFLTYFQNEAQLEKSRLLSDRFSAERPKGSFSTLEIQRTEQGDSAMYLCASSGAVRQPQHFGDGTRLSIL.

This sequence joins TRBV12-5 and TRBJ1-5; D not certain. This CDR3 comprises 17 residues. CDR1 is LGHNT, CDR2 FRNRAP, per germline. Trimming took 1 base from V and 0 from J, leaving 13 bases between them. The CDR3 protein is CASGLGWRAYSNQPQHF. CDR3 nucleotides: TGTGCTAGTGGTTTGGGGTGGAGAGCTTATAGCAATCAGCCCCAGCATTTT.

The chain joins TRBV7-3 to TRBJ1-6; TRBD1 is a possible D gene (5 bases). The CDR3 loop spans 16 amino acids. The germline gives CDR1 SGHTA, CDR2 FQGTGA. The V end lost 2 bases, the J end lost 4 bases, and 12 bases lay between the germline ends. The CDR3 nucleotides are TGTGCCAGCAGCTTAGGGGGGTCTCTGTATAATTCACCCCTCCACTTT. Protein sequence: CASSLGGSLYNSPLHF.

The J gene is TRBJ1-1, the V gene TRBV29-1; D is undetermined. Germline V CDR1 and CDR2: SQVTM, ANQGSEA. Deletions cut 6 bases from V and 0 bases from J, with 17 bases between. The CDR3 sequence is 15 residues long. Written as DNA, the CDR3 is TGCAGCGTCCGAGGCGAACCCTTCATGAACACTGAAGCTTTCTTT. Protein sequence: CSVRGEPFMNTEAFF.

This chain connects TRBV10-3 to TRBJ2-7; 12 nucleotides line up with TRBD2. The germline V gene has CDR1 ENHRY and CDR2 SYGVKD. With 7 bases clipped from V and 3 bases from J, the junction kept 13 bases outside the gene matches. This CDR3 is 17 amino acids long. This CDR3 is CAITQGLAGGINYEQYF. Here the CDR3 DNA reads TGTGCCATCACTCAGGGTCTAGCGGGAGGGATAAACTACGAGCAGTACTTC.

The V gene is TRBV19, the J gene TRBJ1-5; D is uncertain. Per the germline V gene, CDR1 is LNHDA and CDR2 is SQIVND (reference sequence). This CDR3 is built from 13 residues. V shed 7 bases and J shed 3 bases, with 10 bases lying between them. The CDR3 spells CASTYTDNQPQHF. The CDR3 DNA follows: TGTGCCAGTACGTACACAGACAATCAGCCCCAGCATTTT.

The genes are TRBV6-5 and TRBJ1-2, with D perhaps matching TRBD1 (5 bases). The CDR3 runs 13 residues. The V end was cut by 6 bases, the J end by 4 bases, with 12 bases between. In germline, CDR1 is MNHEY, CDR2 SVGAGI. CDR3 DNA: TGTGCCAGCAGGCCGCCGGGGGGCTATGGCTACACCTTC. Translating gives CASRPPGGYGYTF.

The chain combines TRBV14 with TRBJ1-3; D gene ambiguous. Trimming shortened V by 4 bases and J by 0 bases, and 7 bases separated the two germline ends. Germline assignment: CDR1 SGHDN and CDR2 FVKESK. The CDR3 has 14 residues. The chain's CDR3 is CASSPSFSGNTIYF. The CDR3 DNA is TGTGCCAGCAGCCCCAGTTTCTCTGGAAACACCATATATTTT.

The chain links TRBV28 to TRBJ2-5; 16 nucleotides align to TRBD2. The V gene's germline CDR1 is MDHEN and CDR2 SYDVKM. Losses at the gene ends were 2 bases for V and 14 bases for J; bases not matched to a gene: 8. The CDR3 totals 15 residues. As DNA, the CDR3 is TGTGCCAGCAGTTTAATGGGACTAGCGGGAGGGGCCGATTACTTC. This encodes CASSLMGLAGGADYF.

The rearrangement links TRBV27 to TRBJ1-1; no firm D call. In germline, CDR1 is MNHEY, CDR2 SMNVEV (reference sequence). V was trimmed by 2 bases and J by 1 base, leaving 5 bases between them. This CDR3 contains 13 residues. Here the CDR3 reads CASSLRGNTEAFF. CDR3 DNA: TGTGCCAGCAGTTTAAGAGGGAACACTGAAGCTTTCTTT.

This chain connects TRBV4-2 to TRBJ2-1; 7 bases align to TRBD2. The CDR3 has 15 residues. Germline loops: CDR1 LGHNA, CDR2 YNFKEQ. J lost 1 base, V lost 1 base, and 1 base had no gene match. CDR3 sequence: CASSQASGSYNEQFF. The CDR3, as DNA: TGTGCCAGCAGCCAAGCTAGCGGTTCCTACAATGAGCAGTTCTTC.

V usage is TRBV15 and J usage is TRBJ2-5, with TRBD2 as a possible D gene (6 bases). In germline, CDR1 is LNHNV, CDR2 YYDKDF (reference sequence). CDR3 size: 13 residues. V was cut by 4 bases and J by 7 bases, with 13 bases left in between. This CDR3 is CATSISPGGTQYF. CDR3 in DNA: TGTGCCACCAGCATCTCGCCCGGGGGGACCCAGTACTTC.

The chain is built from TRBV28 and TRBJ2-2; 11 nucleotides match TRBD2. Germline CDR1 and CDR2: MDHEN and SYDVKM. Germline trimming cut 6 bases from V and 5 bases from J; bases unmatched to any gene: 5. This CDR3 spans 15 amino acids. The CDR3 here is CASRLAGVSTGELFF. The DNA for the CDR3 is TGTGCCAGCAGACTAGCGGGAGTATCAACCGGGGAGCTGTTTTTT.

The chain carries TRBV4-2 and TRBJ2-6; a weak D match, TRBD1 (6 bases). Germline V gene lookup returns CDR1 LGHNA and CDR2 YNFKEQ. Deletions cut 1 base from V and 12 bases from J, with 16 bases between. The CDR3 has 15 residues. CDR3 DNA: TGTGCCAGCAGCCAAGGTAGGCAGGGGAACGGCGTCCTGACTTTC. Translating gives CASSQGRQGNGVLTF.

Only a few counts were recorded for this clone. CDR3: CASSLDRGNTIYF. The CDR3 DNA reads TGTGCCAGCAGCTTGGACCGGGGAAACACCATATATTTT. The chain has TRBV5-8 and TRBJ1-3; D unresolved. CDR1 and CDR2 (germline): SGHTS, YDEGEE. The CDR3 length is 13 residues. V lost 0 bases to trimming and J lost 4 bases, with 5 bases between them.

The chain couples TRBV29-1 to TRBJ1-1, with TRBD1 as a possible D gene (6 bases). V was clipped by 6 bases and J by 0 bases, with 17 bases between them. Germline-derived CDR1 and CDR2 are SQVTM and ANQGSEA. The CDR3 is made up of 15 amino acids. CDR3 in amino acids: CSVHSQGSLNTEAFF. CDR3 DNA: TGCAGCGTCCATTCACAGGGTAGCCTGAACACTGAAGCTTTCTTT. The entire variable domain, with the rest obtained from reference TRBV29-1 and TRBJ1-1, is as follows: SAVISQKPSRDICQRGTSLTIQCQVDSQVTMMFWYRQQPGQSLTLIATANQGSEATYESGFVIDKFPISRPNLTFSTLTVSNMSPEDSSIYLCSVHSQGSLNTEAFFGQGTRLTVV.